This entry concerns a single T cell receptor (beta chain). The clone's antigen remains unknown. No base quality values were provided; no much bigger clone lies one nucleotide off. Preparation of the library involved 5' RACE. The listed sequencing device is Illumina HiSeq 2500. A second PCR of about 7 to 12 cycles was performed with a sample-barcoded 5' primer and a J-beta primer mix. A template-switch 5' adaptor carrying 12 random nucleotides introduced a unique molecular identifier onto each TCR beta cDNA molecule. Each sample yielded at least 3 million CDR3-containing paired-end reads. First-strand cDNA was synthesized from all RNA with the Mint cDNA synthesis kit, primed by a TRBC-specific oligonucleotide. Following uracil-DNA glycosylase treatment, all cDNA underwent a first 18-cycle PCR with the universal primers M1SS and BC2_uni_R. The paper's data handling went like this. For normalization, 1 million high-quality reads were randomly selected from each sample, with every read carrying a distinct molecular identifier. Reads sharing molecular identifiers were discarded rather than binned into consensus sequences. MiTCR, set to a Q25 quality threshold and the strictest error-elimination algorithm, was used for CDR3 identification, clonotype clustering and error correction. A nonparametric unseen species model with Euler transformation was used to estimate lower-bound total TCR beta diversity. TCRdb itself trimmed the public reads at Q25 with fastp, ran MiXCR and retained productive beta chains. Each record represents a unique CDR3 protein, reported with the most common genes and DNA among its rows. The V and J calls were determined by TCRdb, not by the authors. Across this sample there are some 920,000 distinct CDR3 sequences, with 51% seen only once. The ten biggest clones cover 20% to 25% of the sample.

These data belong to a study of blood T cells in healthy people across ages (dated by TCRdb to 2015 to 2017). Broadly, across the study: Template switching captured roughly one uniquely barcoded TCR beta cDNA molecule per two T cells in model experiments. The study measured age-related changes in TCR beta repertoire diversity using deep sequencing normalized with unique cDNA molecular identifiers. For two donors (one aged 18 to 29 and one aged 80 or older), the study analyzed two additional independent replicas of 1 million unique cDNA reads from the same blood draw. To avoid experimental bias, donors of different ages were randomly spread across the sequencing lanes. The donors were split into four age groups: young (average approximately 16 years), middle-aged (roughly 40), aged (about 56) and long-lived (approximately 80). The full study reports these points: Estimates of total diversity based on one million sequenced T cells were regarded as lower bounds and as underestimates. Bulk unsorted PBMC profiling prevented conclusive comparison of naive and antigen-experienced compartments. Observed TCR beta diversity per million T cells fell roughly linearly with age, and a significant reduction was already apparent by age around 44. Because the CMV infection status of the donors was unknown, age-related changes in expanded clonotypes may potentially have been confounded. Compared with the aged group, the long-lived group had more naive CD4+ T cells, fewer expanded clones and increased TCR diversity, suggesting age selection. A strong correlation was found between observed TCR beta diversity and the percentage of naive T cells measured by flow cytometry.

There are 14 amino acids in the CDR3, from cysteine to phenylalanine inclusive. Solely the CDR3 DNA is kept, with 42 bases framed from the first base. At the junction V is shortened by 5 bases and J by 4 bases, with 14 bases in between. The CDR1 and CDR2 encoded by the germline V gene (reference sequence) are SEHNR and FQNEAQ. Systemically healthy Caucasian individuals from Russia, 35 to 40 in total and aged roughly 6 to 100 years, were included as donors. Approximately 10 milliliters of peripheral blood were collected from each donor into EDTA-treated Vacutainer tubes. Ficoll-Paque density-gradient centrifugation was used to isolate PBMCs, with at least 6 million per sample. Total RNA, at least 6 micrograms per sample, was extracted from PBMCs with Trizol reagent. For every donor, flow cytometry on a PBMC aliquot measured the percentage of naive CD45RAhigh/CD27high T cells.

What was sequenced was blood. The chain is assembled from TRBV7-9 and TRBJ2-5; the D gene could be either TRBD1 or TRBD2, each agreeing at 5 bases. The sequence was collected from a woman between 55 and 75 years old in good health. The sequenced DNA is TGTGCCAGCAGCCCGACCGTTGGGGGAGAGACCCAGTACTTC. This codes for CASSPTVGGETQYF. The full variable domain, completed from the reference TRBV7-9 and TRBJ2-5 proteins outside the CDR3, reads DTGVSQNPRHKITKRGQNVTFRCDPISEHNRLYWYRQTLGQGPEFLTYFQNEAQLEKSRLLSDRFSAERPKGSFSTLEIQRTEQGDSAMYLCASSPTVGGETQYFGPGTRLLVL.